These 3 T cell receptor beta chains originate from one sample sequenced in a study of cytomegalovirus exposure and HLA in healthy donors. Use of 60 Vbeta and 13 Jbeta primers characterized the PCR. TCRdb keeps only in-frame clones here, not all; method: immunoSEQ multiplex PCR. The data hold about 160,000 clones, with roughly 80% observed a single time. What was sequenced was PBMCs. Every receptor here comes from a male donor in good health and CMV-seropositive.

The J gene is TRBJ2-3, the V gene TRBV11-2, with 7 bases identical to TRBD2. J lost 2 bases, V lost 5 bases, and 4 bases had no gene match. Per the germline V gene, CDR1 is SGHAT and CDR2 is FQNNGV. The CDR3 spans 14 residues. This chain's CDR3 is CASSPSGTTDTQYF. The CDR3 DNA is TGTGCCAGCAGCCCGAGCGGGACCACAGATACGCAGTATTTT.

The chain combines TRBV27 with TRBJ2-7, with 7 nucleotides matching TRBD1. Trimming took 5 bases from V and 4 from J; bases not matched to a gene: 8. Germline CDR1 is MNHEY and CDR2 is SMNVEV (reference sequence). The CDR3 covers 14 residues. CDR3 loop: CASSPSGQVYEQYF. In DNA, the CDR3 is TGTGCCAGCAGTCCATCCGGACAGGTGTACGAGCAGTACTTC.

The CDR3 region has the DNA TGTGCCAGTAGTTCCCGGACTAGCCCCAACTACGAGCAGTACTTC. This codes for CASSSRTSPNYEQYF. The chain combines TRBV19 with TRBJ2-7; 8 nucleotides align to TRBD2. The CDR3 consists of 15 residues. Germline lookup yields CDR1 LNHDA and CDR2 SQIVND (reference sequence). With 5 bases clipped from V and 3 bases from J, the junction kept 9 bases outside the gene matches.